Reported below is one TCR beta chain. This sample was taken from a study of blood T cell repertoires in COVID-19. V was pared by 0 bases and J by 11 bases, with 7 bases of the junction left unmatched. The V gene's germline CDR1 is SGHRS and CDR2 YFSETQ. The CDR3 runs to 13 residues. Clones were sequenced by immunoSEQ multiplex PCR, and TCRdb holds only the in-frame ones, with some missing. The sample has roughly 310,000 clones, roughly nine tenths seen once. Participants were aged 18 to 89 years, lived in roughly 25 US areas, and enrolled virtually. V gene TRBV5-1 combines with J gene TRBJ1-1, with 7 positions matching TRBD1. The receptor was isolated from a man between 60 and 75 years old who had recovered from COVID-19. Sequenced material: PBMCs or T cells enriched from blood (not recorded which). The CDR3 reads CASSLEGATTAFF. Here the CDR3 DNA reads TGCGCCAGCAGCTTGGAGGGGGCTACAACGGCTTTCTTT.